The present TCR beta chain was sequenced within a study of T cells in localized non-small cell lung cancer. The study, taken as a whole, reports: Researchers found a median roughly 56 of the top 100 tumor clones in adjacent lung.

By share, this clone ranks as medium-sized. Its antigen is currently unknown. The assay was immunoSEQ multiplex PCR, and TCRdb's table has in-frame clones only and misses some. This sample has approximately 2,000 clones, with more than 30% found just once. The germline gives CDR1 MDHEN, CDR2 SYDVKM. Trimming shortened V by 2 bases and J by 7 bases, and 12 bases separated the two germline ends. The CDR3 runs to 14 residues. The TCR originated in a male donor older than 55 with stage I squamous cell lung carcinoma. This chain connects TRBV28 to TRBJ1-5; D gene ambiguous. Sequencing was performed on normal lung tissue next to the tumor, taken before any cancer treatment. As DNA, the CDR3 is TGTGCCAGCAGTTTACGTCTATCGGGGCAGCCCCAGCATTTT. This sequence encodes CASSLRLSGQPQHF.